The T cell receptor beta chain described here comes from a study of shared clonotypes between healthy human individuals. The CDR3 has 15 residues. Trimming removed 0 bases from V and 7 bases from J, with 13 bases in between. The germline V gene encodes CDR1 SGHNT and CDR2 YENEEA. Investigators spread the genomic DNA of each subset evenly over several immunoSEQ plates. Here immunoSEQ multiplex PCR was the method, and the copy in TCRdb shows in-frame clones only, minus some. The sample lists about 2 million clones, about 95% seen once, with around 1.1% in the top ten. General study points: Against clonotypes common to all four donors, non-shared ones had lower generation probabilities. The study's rarefaction showed incomplete sorted-subset sequencing despite large depth.

Naive CD8 cells lacked CD45RO and underwent positive selection for CCR7, leaving out terminally differentiated effector memory CD45RA+ cells. Adult Caucasians living in Nashville, Tennessee made up all of the donors. Concerning this clone: What it binds is not known.

The rearrangement links TRBV11-3 to TRBJ2-1; a possible D gene is TRBD2 (5 bases). The material sequenced was naive CD8+ T cells sorted from blood. This clonotype originated in a man aged 18 to 35 in good health. CDR3 DNA sequence: TGTGCCAGCAGCTTAGACAGAAAGGGAGTGAATGAGCAGTTCTTC. Protein: CASSLDRKGVNEQFF.